One and the same sample provided the 2 T cell receptor beta chains below, sequenced in a study of Ad26.COV2.S vaccination and SARS-CoV-2 variants. The treatment denotes: roughly 18 received Ad26.COV2.S at low or high dose, single or two shots; several received placebo; per-sample allocation not given. All samples were drawn on day 63, counting from the first vaccine or placebo injection. Profiled with immunoSEQ multiplex PCR; TCRdb holds only in-frame clones, not every one. The top ten clones hold roughly 13% of a sample with some 480,000 clones, about 83% of them seen once. This material consisted of peripheral blood, taken in a trial of Ad26.COV2.S vaccine versus placebo. These receptor sequences come from a person aged 18-60 years who received the Ad26.COV2.S COVID-19 vaccine or a placebo.

The chain recombines TRBV19 with TRBJ2-5, with 7 bases matching TRBD2. The CDR3 runs to 16 residues. V shed 6 bases, J shed 1 base, and the junction held 11 bases outside the gene matches. From germline, CDR1 is LNHDA and CDR2 SQIVND (reference sequence). CDR3: CASSPRGGGSQETQYF. CDR3 DNA: TGTGCCAGTAGCCCCCGCGGGGGTGGTAGCCAAGAGACCCAGTACTTC.

This sequence joins TRBV20-1 and TRBJ2-7; D not certain. The CDR3 runs 8 residues. Trimming took 8 bases from V and 4 from J, leaving 3 bases between them. The V gene's germline CDR1 is DFQATT and CDR2 SNEGSKA (reference sequence). The CDR3 region is CSSYEQYF. Here the CDR3 DNA reads TGCAGTTCTTACGAGCAGTACTTC.